Listed here is a single TCR beta chain. Its antigen is undetermined. This entry belongs to a study of T cell responses to AZD1222 COVID-19 vaccine. Here immunoSEQ multiplex PCR was the method, and the copy in TCRdb shows in-frame clones only, minus some. Among around 140,000 clones, approximately 93% were seen once, and the ten largest hold around 5%. Study-wide points: A mostly white British donor set with more females was recruited, and clonal diversity was possibly underestimated.

The CDR3 has 16 amino acids. V was clipped by 3 bases and J by 2 bases, with 14 bases between them. CDR1 is LNHDA, CDR2 SQIVND, per germline (reference sequence). Sample: peripheral blood, taken on day 0 of AZD1222 vaccination. The sequence came from an adult in good health. The chain joins TRBV19 to TRBJ1-5; D possibly corresponds to TRBD1 (6 bases). Here the CDR3 reads CASSIGGRLGNQPQHF. As DNA, the CDR3 is TGTGCCAGTAGTATTGGGGGGCGCTTGGGCAATCAGCCCCAGCATTTT. The full variable domain, in which reference TRBV19 and TRBJ1-5 provide the parts outside the CDR3, is DGGITQSPKYLFRKEGQNVTLSCEQNLNHDAMYWYRQDPGQGLRLIYYSQIVNDFQKGDIAEGYSVSREKKESFPLTVTSAQKNPTAFYLCASSIGGRLGNQPQHFGDGTRLSIL.